The rows below give T cell receptor beta chains drawn from one sample of a study of shared clonotypes between healthy human individuals. The assay was immunoSEQ multiplex PCR, and TCRdb's table has in-frame clones only and misses some. The repertoire holds around 2.1 million clones, roughly 91% seen once, with around 1.7% in the top ten. Specimen: naive CD8+ T cells from PBMCs. These receptors came from a man younger than 35 in good health. Some clones in this sample may be carry-over from other donors' samples. Each CDR3 is given with its conserved first and last residue. A D gene is named only where the DNA matches it firmly.

CDR3 length | J gene | D gene | V gene | CDR3 protein
15 | TRBJ2-7 | - | TRBV7-3 | CASSLNLGSAYEQYF
14 | TRBJ1-2 | - | TRBV2 | CASSGKTGRYGYTF
17 | TRBJ2-3 | - | TRBV27 | CASSSPLAGALMDTQYF
19 | TRBJ2-5 | TRBD1 | TRBV11-2 | CASSLTYPRTGGKQETQYF
14 | TRBJ2-1 | TRBD1 | TRBV29-1 | CSDEWTGGRNEQFF
17 | TRBJ2-1 | - | TRBV9 | CASSLKGQGLSYNEQFF
13 | TRBJ1-5 | - | TRBV29-1 | CSVGGDSNQPQHF
15 | TRBJ1-5 | - | TRBV27 | CASSLTVSSNQPQHF
11 | TRBJ2-7 | - | TRBV19 | CASIGGYEQYF
16 | TRBJ1-5 | - | TRBV19 | CASSGPPGYSNQPQHF
15 | TRBJ1-1 | - | TRBV25-1 | CASSESGRLGTEAFF
13 | TRBJ2-2 | - | TRBV6-6 | CASSYKSTGELFF
15 | TRBJ2-7 | TRBD1 | TRBV7-2 | CASSLGGTGSHEQYF
16 | TRBJ2-7 | - | TRBV28 | CASSLWGSKRAYEQYF
17 | TRBJ1-1 | - | TRBV14 | CASSQAVLGHLNTEAFF
14 | TRBJ2-7 | TRBD2 | TRBV11-2 | CASSLGGRDHEQYF
13 | TRBJ1-1 | - | TRBV9 | CASSEARGGEAFF
15 | TRBJ1-2 | - | TRBV29-1 | CSVEAVSSGNYGYTF
14 | TRBJ1-3 | - | TRBV7-9 | CASSSADSGNTIYF
13 | TRBJ2-7 | - | TRBV29-1 | CSVAGTLSYEQYF
12 | TRBJ1-1 | - | TRBV29-1 | CSGYTGTTEAFF
14 | TRBJ2-7 | - | TRBV25-1 | CASSEFGSPGEQYF
16 | TRBJ1-4 | TRBD1 | TRBV28 | CASSIPRTGLNEGLFF
14 | TRBJ2-5 | TRBD1 | TRBV27 | CASRDPTGMETQYF
13 | TRBJ2-3 | - | TRBV5-4 | CASSNRVEGTQYF
20 | TRBJ2-1 | TRBD2 | TRBV27 | CASKSSPGLAGLSSYNEQFF
11 | TRBJ1-1 | - | TRBV2 | CASRRTWEAFF
15 | TRBJ1-1 | TRBD1 | TRBV11-2 | CASSWPGGIGPEAFF
15 | TRBJ1-5 | TRBD1 | TRBV6-1 | CASSEVRDSHQPQHF
13 | TRBJ2-7 | - | TRBV5-4 | CASSSAPPYEQYF
15 | TRBJ2-3 | - | TRBV4-2 | CASSHRDTITDTQYF
15 | TRBJ2-2 | TRBD2 | TRBV7-9 | CAITGAGGPVGELFF
14 | TRBJ1-2 | - | TRBV13 | CASTTGSSNYGYTF
14 | TRBJ2-5 | TRBD2 | TRBV27 | CASSFVGGEGTQYF
15 | TRBJ1-5 | - | TRBV19 | CASSISGVSNQPQHF
13 | TRBJ1-2 | - | TRBV30 | CAWSVTGTYGYTF
15 | TRBJ2-5 | TRBD2 | TRBV15 | CATSGLAGKRETQYF